This T cell receptor (beta chain) is drawn from a study of vaccination effects on CD4 cells after COVID-19. Study outcomes and limitations: Whether induced by infection or by vaccine, clones showed marked clonal contraction late after vaccination.

The length of the CDR3 is 15 residues. The germline gives CDR1 MNHEY, CDR2 SVGAGI. The J segment lost 6 bases and the V segment lost 7 bases, leaving 11 bases of the junction unmatched. Sequencing in the ViraFEST assay came after antigen-specific CD4+ T cells had been expanded with viral peptide pools, which were used to stimulate PBMC. With roughly 10 days of culture completed, CD4+ T cells were isolated. The vaccine given was either BNT162b2 or mRNA-1273, in two doses. Vaccinated participants had no history of SARS-CoV-2 infection and tested negative for nucleocapsid antibodies. About this clone itself: No antigen is known for it.

Libraries were prepared by immunoSEQ multiplex PCR; TCRdb keeps only in-frame clonotypes and omits some of them. This table has tens of thousands of clones, around 70% appearing once. Sequencing used CD4+ T cells from PBMCs cultured with HCoV-229E spike peptides, obtained after COVID-19 vaccination. This sequence joins TRBV6-5 and TRBJ1-1, with TRBD1 identical over 10 bases. This TCR was sampled from a human donor who received a COVID-19 vaccine. CDR3 nucleotides: TGTGCCAGCAATACTTGGGACAGGGGATCTGCTGAAGCTTTCTTT. Amino acid sequence: CASNTWDRGSAEAFF.